This T cell receptor beta chain is from a study of CD8+CD57+ T cells in acquired aplastic anemia. The template for TCR beta VDJ and CDR3 sequence profiling was genomic DNA. Each CDR3 protein gets one entry after TCRdb re-called the reads with MiXCR. The sample holds some 92,000 distinct CDR3 sequences, 55% to 80% seen once. Flow cytometry had shown expanded CD8+CD57+ cells in the patients chosen for sequencing. Patients had received no therapy at the time of blood sampling. The CDR3 length is 12 residues. The V and J ends lost 1 base and 5 bases, in that order; junction bases with no gene match: 0. Germline V lookup: CDR1 DFQATT, CDR2 SNEGSKA (reference sequence). The study's findings and limits: Between patients and controls, roughly 29 CD8+ CDR3 sequences were found in common.

Remarks on this clonotype: Its antigen is not known.

The receptor comes from a human donor with aplastic anemia. The sample was sorted CD4+, CD8+, or CD8+CD57+ T cells (not recorded which) from PBMCs. This chain uses TRBV20-1 with TRBJ1-2, with 8 bases identical to TRBD1. CDR3 region: CSARGTGYGYTF. Written as DNA, the CDR3 is TGCAGTGCTAGAGGGACAGGGTATGGCTACACCTTC.